Listed below are T cell receptor beta chains from one sample, sequenced in a study of blood T cell repertoires in COVID-19. Method: immunoSEQ multiplex PCR; TCRdb's copy keeps in-frame clones and lacks some. The sample records 310,000 or so clones, roughly 83% being singletons. Sequenced material: peripheral blood. These receptors were taken from a woman aged 50 to 60 with acute or convalescent COVID-19. CDR3s include the opening cysteine and the closing phenylalanine or tryptophan. The D gene is left open where the match is weak. Not all rows give a size; the values are once, few, many and, for expanded clones, a class.

NA,TRBJ2-7,NA,TRBV6-5,CASNGHTSYEQYF,TGTGCCAGCAACGGACACACCAGCTACGAGCAGTACTTC
NA,TRBJ2-7,NA,TRBV5-8,CASSLGGGPSWEQYF,TGTGCCAGCAGCTTGGGCGGTGGTCCTTCTTGGGAGCAGTACTTC
TRBD2,TRBJ2-1,NA,TRBV3-1/TRBV3-2,CASSQVASGANEQFF,TGTGCCAGCAGCCAAGTGGCTAGCGGGGCCAATGAGCAGTTCTTC
TRBD2,TRBJ2-1,NA,TRBV7-3,CASSLRGFSGSSYNEQFF,TGTGCCAGCAGCTTGCGGGGGTTCAGCGGGAGTTCCTACAATGAGCAGTTCTTC
NA,TRBJ2-7,NA,TRBV19,CASSISGTRDAYEQYF,TGTGCCAGTAGTATAAGTGGGACAAGGGACGCCTACGAGCAGTACTTC
TRBD2,TRBJ2-5,NA,TRBV7-9,CASSLNSGAETQYF,TGTGCCAGCAGCTTAAATAGCGGGGCGGAGACCCAGTACTTC
NA,TRBJ1-5,NA,TRBV27,CASSQGRQPQHF,TGTGCCAGCAGCCAGGGCCGTCAGCCCCAGCATTTT
TRBD1,TRBJ2-2,NA,TRBV9,CASSKMGTGPNTGELFF,TGTGCCAGCAGCAAAATGGGGACAGGGCCGAACACCGGGGAGCTGTTTTTT
TRBD2,TRBJ2-5,NA,TRBV19,CASSDILAGEETQYF,TGTGCCAGTAGCGACATCCTAGCGGGAGAAGAGACCCAGTACTTC
NA,TRBJ2-4,NA,TRBV23-1,CASSQSNGQDKNIQYF,TGCGCCAGCAGTCAATCGAATGGGCAGGACAAAAACATTCAGTACTTC
NA,TRBJ1-2,NA,TRBV29-1,CSVGRDSGYTF,TGCAGCGTTGGCAGGGATAGTGGCTACACCTTC
TRBD2,TRBJ2-1,NA,TRBV7-9,CASSPHLAGEQFF,TGTGCCAGCAGCCCTCACTTAGCGGGGGAGCAGTTCTTC
TRBD2,TRBJ2-7,NA,TRBV28,CASSGPLAGRRDEQYF,TGTGCCAGCAGTGGCCCTCTAGCGGGACGGCGGGACGAGCAGTACTTC
TRBD1,TRBJ2-1,few,TRBV25-1,CASSLGQGHYNEQFF,TGTGCCAGCAGTTTGGGACAGGGCCACTACAATGAGCAGTTCTTC
TRBD1,TRBJ1-5,few,TRBV19,CASSPRQGGNQPQHF,TGTGCCAGTAGTCCCCGACAGGGTGGCAATCAGCCCCAGCATTTT
NA,TRBJ1-1,NA,TRBV5-1,CASSLQARNTEAFF,TGCGCCAGCAGCTTACAGGCGCGGAACACTGAAGCTTTCTTT
NA,TRBJ2-7,once,TRBV28,CASSFGTYEQYF,TGTGCCAGCAGTTTCGGGACCTACGAGCAGTACTTC
TRBD2,TRBJ2-2,NA,TRBV3-1/TRBV3-2,CASSQREGRTGELFF,TGTGCCAGCAGTCAGCGGGAGGGCCGCACCGGGGAGCTGTTTTTT
TRBD1,TRBJ1-4,NA,TRBV28,CASSSRGGSIYEKLFF,TGTGCCAGCAGTTCACGAGGGGGCTCGATCTATGAAAAACTGTTTTTT
NA,TRBJ1-4,NA,TRBV7-9,CASSRRAGAEEKLFF,TGTGCCAGCAGCCGGCGGGCAGGGGCGGAGGAAAAACTGTTTTTT
TRBD2,TRBJ2-1,NA,TRBV7-3,CASSGGRGSYNEQFF,TGTGCCAGCAGCGGCGGGAGGGGCTCCTACAATGAGCAGTTCTTC
TRBD1,TRBJ2-5,NA,TRBV7-9,CASSLSGQGAEETQYF,TGTGCCAGCAGCTTAAGTGGCCAGGGGGCGGAGGAGACCCAGTACTTC
TRBD1,TRBJ2-2,NA,TRBV11-2,CASSSYRGTNTGELFF,TGTGCCAGCAGCTCCTACAGGGGAACGAACACCGGGGAGCTGTTTTTT
TRBD2,TRBJ2-7,NA,TRBV28,CASSPQTSGFTYEQYF,TGTGCCAGCAGTCCCCAGACTAGCGGATTCACCTACGAGCAGTACTTC
TRBD1,TRBJ2-7,NA,TRBV27,CASRRTGFPYEQYF,TGTGCCAGCAGAAGGACAGGCTTTCCCTACGAGCAGTACTTC
NA,TRBJ2-7,NA,TRBV7-3,CASSLRQENEQYF,TGTGCCAGCAGCTTACGACAGGAAAACGAGCAGTACTTC
TRBD1,TRBJ1-1,NA,TRBV7-6,CASSPYRGQNTEAFF,TGTGCCAGCAGCCCCTACAGGGGGCAGAACACTGAAGCTTTCTTT